This T cell receptor beta chain appears in the sequencing data of a study of cytomegalovirus exposure and HLA in healthy donors (dated by TCRdb to the late 2010s). With regard to the full study: An earlier analysis of some 620 of the donors reported around 280 Gb of sequence data and 95 million to 120 million unique TCR beta sequences obtained from about 179 million T cells. An early release that covered 640 HLA-typed donors contained about 300 gigabases of sequencing data and 75 million to 100 million unique TCR sequences. The genetic ancestry cluster associated with self-reported Caucasian donors included 80% to 90% of the roughly 400 genotyped donors. The study aimed to test whether cataloging public T cell receptors could reveal signatures of past pathogen exposure. The study used immunosequencing to profile the T cell repertoires of under 700 subjects and linked those repertoires to cytomegalovirus serostatus. Besides the first cohort of around 700 subjects, a separate validation cohort made up of around 120 different subjects was used. High-throughput TCR immunosequencing, statistical association of individual TCRs with disease status, and machine learning were combined to predict cytomegalovirus infection status. To study patterns of TCR occurrence, a later analysis re-analyzed previously published TCR beta repertoires from around 670 donors and added high-resolution HLA genotyping. In the later analysis, no new phenotypic data were used to find candidate immune exposures; instead, reliance was placed on TCR beta sequences and their occurrence across donors. To decide whether each TCR beta V gene segment behaved as functional or pseudogenic, an earlier analysis of 587 of the donors relied on high-throughput TCR beta sequencing. Donor age, sex, ethnicity and CMV serostatus were collected together with the repertoire data. A later genetic analysis used genome-wide SNP genotypes for 398 of the 666 donors, treating that subset as a discovery cohort. All discovery cohort repertoires had been generated on a single sequencing platform. HLA typing covered class I and class II loci at four-digit resolution. The number of donors typed differed by locus, with about 620-630 for A, B, C, DRB1 and DQB1, more than 500 for DQA1, 600 to 610 for DPA1, and some 440 for DPB1. Because of strong linkage in the cohort, 4 to 6 DR-DQ haplotypes were treated as single units for association and clustering. Among a few hundred genotyped donors of the cohort, an average of 235,054 unique TCR beta nucleotide sequences were sequenced per donor, around 18% of them non-productive. Results the study describes overall, beyond this receptor: Linkage disequilibrium might explain the correlated functional status among segregating V segments, but an unknown experimental factor could not be ruled out. In a later genetic analysis, fewer N-insertions in productive TCRs were reported among donors in an Asian-associated ancestry cluster than the approximately 710-donor mean. The 87-base-pair reads could not distinguish some IMGT-functional V segments, including TRBV6-2 and TRBV6-3, so those segments were excluded. The authors suggested that the approach could potentially be generalized to other disease states and immunological phenotypes. At a false discovery rate of 0.05, a later analysis linked around 15,000 TCR beta sequences to specific HLA alleles. In a later genetic analysis, a missense DCLRE1C variant was associated with V-gene and J-gene trimming of TCR beta chains, and the association was replicated in an independent cohort. In a later analysis, HLA-associated TCR beta chains were found to be more clonally expanded and to have lower generation probabilities than equally common non-associated chains. In a later analysis, most CMV-associated TCR beta chains were found to appear HLA-restricted, with HLA associations seemingly driven largely by CMV exposure. Presence/absence analyses assumed roughly uniform sequencing depth across donors, an assumption that may not hold. HLA typing was unavailable for some donors at each locus, so association tests used only the typed subset. Across donors, most TCR sequences were observed very rarely, whereas some public TCRs were present in many individuals. Strong co-occurrence of HLA alleles, especially DR and DQ, made assigning TCR associations to individual alleles difficult. In a later analysis, several top co-occurrence clusters were reported to appear linked to parvovirus B19, influenza, CMV and Epstein-Barr virus. A later analysis found that TCR association rates varied across HLA loci, with DRB1 alleles showing the most associated TCRs and HLA-C alleles the fewest. Cytomegalovirus status was reported to be diagnosed by the classifier with high specificity and sensitivity in both the original and validation cohorts. A few of the identified cytomegalovirus-associated TCR beta chains were confirmed in vitro to be specific for cytomegalovirus antigens. A further reported finding was that TCR beta sequences accurately predicted the HLA-A and HLA-B alleles for most subjects in the first cohort. An earlier analysis of approximately 590 of the donors showed that most TCR beta V segments appeared in productive rearrangements either about 87% or about 30% of the time, which broadly matched IMGT annotations. A group of highly shared sequence variants was considered likely to be a technical artifact of the sequencing pipeline. The study listed 150 to 200 TCR beta chains as associated with cytomegalovirus. For the cohort, immune exposure information was limited to CMV serostatus. Over 15 rarely observed V segments, including chromosome 9 orphons, were excluded from the earlier analysis of approximately 600 of the donors because counts were too low. This cohort had only TCR beta chains sequenced, and the lack of alpha or paired-chain data limited which features could be detected.

V and J are trimmed by 6 bases and 5 bases, and the gene matches miss 11 bases of the junction. The CDR3, cysteine through phenylalanine, is 15 amino acids long. Only the CDR3 region is kept as DNA, spanning 45 bases read in frame from base 1. The germline V gene specifies SGHTA as CDR1 and FQGNSA as CDR2. In total, approximately 700 healthy bone marrow donors made up the cohort. Cohort members were all nominally healthy when sampled, although unrecorded immune exposures were likely present. The donor tested CMV seronegative, placing the donor among the 352 seronegative members of the cohort. Every donor gave a peripheral blood sample, and the peripheral blood mononuclear cells from that sample were used for TCR beta sequencing. Genomic DNA extraction from the blood cell samples was performed with the Qiagen DNeasy Blood Extraction Kit. Libraries were made using the immunoSEQ multiplex PCR assay. A mixture of 60 forward primers for TCR Vbeta segments and 13 reverse primers for TCR Jbeta segments was used in the multiplex PCR. The CDR3 region of rearranged TCR beta genes was amplified from genomic DNA by a multiplex PCR assay. Amplified TCR beta libraries were sequenced as 87-base-pair reads on the Illumina HiSeq System. The original pipeline was this. A later analysis tallied around 82 million unique TCR beta chains across the approximately 670 repertoires, and approximately 9.9 million of those chains were shared by two or more donors. Raw reads were error-corrected and collapsed into unique sequences with a nearest-neighbor algorithm that merged closely related sequences to remove PCR and sequencing errors. CDR3 sequences were aligned to IMGT reference sequences to assign V, D and J gene segments. For a sequence to be retained, a match of at least six nucleotides to both a V gene segment and a J gene segment was required. A rearrangement was called productive if the CDR3 had no stop codons and remained in frame with V and J, and every other rearrangement was called non-productive. CDR3 was defined by IMGT convention, running from the second conserved V-encoded cysteine to the conserved J-encoded phenylalanine. In an earlier analysis of around 570 of the donors, sequences lacking an unambiguous match to a single V gene segment were excluded. In an earlier analysis of a few hundred of the donors, V segments were called functional above 56.7% productive rearrangements and were called segregating when the between-donor standard deviation exceeded 5%. A statistical classification framework was built for diagnosing cytomegalovirus status from the catalog of TCR beta chain sequences. In a later analysis, TCR nucleotide sequences were compared against IMGT/GENE-DB human TR gene sequences so that V and J genes could be assigned. Using the TCRdist pipeline, a later analysis assigned CDR3 sequences along with most-parsimonious VDJ recombination scenarios. In a later analysis, each TCR beta chain was defined by its CDR3 amino acid sequence together with its V-gene family, and reads without a unique V-gene family were excluded. As a way to deal with suspected cross-contamination and a sequencing artifact, a later analysis dropped more than 500 nucleotide sequences that were highly shared and had low generation probability. In a later analysis, a clonal expansion index for each public chain was calculated from normalized within-repertoire ranks of inferred template counts. In a later analysis, generation probabilities were computed using a VDJ recombination model fitted to out-of-frame rearrangements, and the results were checked against IGoR. In a later analysis, hypergeometric tests were used to score TCR-TCR, TCR-HLA and TCR-CMV co-occurrence, with a repertoire-size bias correction applied to TCR pairs. False discovery rates were estimated in a later analysis by permuting HLA or CMV assignments 20 times. A later analysis grouped co-occurring TCRs with DBSCAN, adding TCRdist sequence similarity when clustering within HLA-allele-positive subsets. Co-occurrence clustering excluded repertoires with fewer than 30,000 or more than 120,000 public chains, plus five with anomalous nucleotide sharing. Here the immuneACCESS table is served through TCRdb, limited to in-frame sequences with V and J called. Missing clones are a known gap in these copies; in checked studies unresolved V genes cover under half, and the rest lacks a known reason. V, J and clone size are those of that table, while D and trimming were read from the DNA. The sample includes some 160,000 clones, with roughly 10% observed a single time. 1.5% to 2% of the sample is held by the ten biggest clonotypes.

Worth noting for this clone: Its antigen is not yet known. Qualities for individual bases were not recorded, and no much larger clone is one base off.

The specimen was PBMCs. The clonotype originates from a male donor in good health and CMV-seronegative. The chain links TRBV7-2 with TRBJ2-5; TRBD1 agrees with 8 junctional bases. The CDR3 protein sequence reads: CASRSGQGSWETQYF. The DNA reads as follows: TGTGCCAGCAGGAGCGGACAGGGTAGTTGGGAGACCCAGTACTTC.